This T cell receptor (beta chain) derives from a study of shared clonotypes between healthy human individuals. The germline V gene encodes CDR1 MNHEY and CDR2 SVGAGI. J was trimmed by 3 bases and V by 0 bases; bases with no gene match: 2. The CDR3 runs to 16 residues. Profiled with immunoSEQ multiplex PCR; TCRdb holds only in-frame clones, not every one. The sample has hundreds of thousands of clones, roughly 91% seen once. This clone was detected once. The clonotype was recovered from a young man in good health. Input material: memory CD8+ T cells sorted from blood. Subset specified: CD45RO+ cells pooled with CCR7-negative TemRA cells. The chain combines TRBV6-5 with TRBJ2-2; 9 nucleotides line up with TRBD1. The CDR3 region is CASSYSGQGDTGELFF. DNA of the CDR3: TGTGCCAGCAGTTACTCGGGACAGGGAGACACCGGGGAGCTGTTTTTT.